The 22 T cell receptor beta chains below all came from one sample that was sequenced in a study of technical replicates of blood from four donors. Clones were read by immunoSEQ multiplex PCR, and TCRdb kept only the in-frame ones, dropping some. The sample has tens of thousands of clones; 95% to 99% are singletons. The sequencing sample was made of T cells isolated from PBMCs. These receptor sequences come from a human donor in good health.

The genes are TRBV6-5 and TRBJ2-1, with TRBD1 identical over 7 bases. The V and J ends lost 0 bases and 6 bases, in that order; junction bases with no gene match: 5. The CDR3 is made up of 15 amino acids. The germline V gene has CDR1 MNHEY and CDR2 SVGAGI. As DNA, the CDR3 is TGTGCCAGCAGTTACTCAGGGGGCGGTTTCAATGAGCAGTTCTTC. It yields the protein CASSYSGGGFNEQFF.

V gene TRBV2 combines with J gene TRBJ1-5, with TRBD1 as a possible D gene (6 bases). Trimming left V 7 bases short and J 3 bases short, with 10 bases between. Germline V gene data show CDR1 as SNHLY and CDR2 as FYNNEI. This CDR3 is built from 13 residues. CDR3 residues: CASNRDVNQPQHF. CDR3 DNA sequence: TGTGCCAGCAACAGGGACGTCAATCAGCCCCAGCATTTT.

V gene TRBV28 combines with J gene TRBJ2-2, with 13 bases identical to TRBD2. The germline V gene has CDR1 MDHEN and CDR2 SYDVKM. V lost 5 bases and J lost 1; bases outside the gene matches: 10. The CDR3 covers 19 residues. The CDR3 region is CASSPPSGTSGVNTGELFF. The CDR3 nucleotides read TGTGCCAGCAGTCCTCCCTCCGGGACTAGCGGGGTGAACACCGGGGAGCTGTTTTTT. The full variable domain, rest sourced from reference TRBV28 and TRBJ2-2, is DVKVTQSSRYLVKRTGEKVFLECVQDMDHENMFWYRQDPGLGLRLIYFSYDVKMKEKGDIPEGYSVSREKKERFSLILESASTNQTSMYLCASSPPSGTSGVNTGELFFGEGSRLTVL.

The V gene is TRBV18, the J gene TRBJ2-3; 8 bases line up with TRBD2. The V segment lost 3 bases and the J segment 6 bases; nucleotides outside the gene matches: 8. The CDR3 is 15 amino acids. Germline CDR1 reads KGHSH; CDR2 reads LQKENI. The CDR3 bases are TGTGCCAGCTCACCCGCCCAGCGGGAGTTGGATACGCAGTATTTT. Protein sequence: CASSPAQRELDTQYF.

This chain links TRBV5-6 with TRBJ2-1, with TRBD2 as a possible D gene (6 bases). This CDR3 region has 15 residues. V was trimmed by 1 base and J by 3 bases, leaving 11 bases between them. Germline loops: CDR1 SGHDT, CDR2 YYEEEE. CDR3 DNA sequence: TGTGCCAGCAGCTTGAGGCGGGATTACTACAATGAGCAGTTCTTC. It yields the protein CASSLRRDYYNEQFF.

This chain links TRBV2 with TRBJ2-5; unclear D gene. Looked up from germline, CDR1 is SNHLY and CDR2 is FYNNEI. The CDR3 covers 11 residues. V lost 1 base and J lost 7, with 4 bases in between. The CDR3 bases are TGTGCCAGCAGTGAAGGGGCGACCCAGTACTTC. It is translated as CASSEGATQYF.

The chain has TRBV6-1 and TRBJ2-7; TRBD1 matches 8 bases. Trimming cost V 2 bases and J 3 bases; bases outside gene matches: 9. Germline V gene lookup returns CDR1 MNHNS and CDR2 SASEGT. The CDR3 extends over 16 amino acids. CDR3 loop: CASSEHGQGGRYEQYF. CDR3 sequence (DNA): TGTGCCAGCAGTGAACATGGACAGGGAGGCCGCTACGAGCAGTACTTC.

CDR3 amino acids: CASSASGSGYEQYF. The CDR3 DNA reads as TGTGCCAGCAGCGCAAGCGGGAGCGGTTACGAGCAGTACTTC. The chain has TRBV9 and TRBJ2-7, with 8 bases fitting TRBD2. Trimming took 3 bases from V and 4 from J; bases not matched to a gene: 6. CDR3 size: 14 residues. Germline values: CDR1 SGDLS, CDR2 YYNGEE.

The V and J genes are TRBV30 and TRBJ2-2, with a weak D call TRBD2 (5 bases). CDR3 size: 13 residues. Trimming left V 5 bases short and J 0 bases short, with 7 bases between. Germline CDR1 reads GTSNPN; CDR2 reads SVGIG (reference sequence). In nucleotides, the CDR3 is TGTGCCTGGGGGAGAGCGAACACCGGGGAGCTGTTTTTT. Its translation is CAWGRANTGELFF.

The V call is TRBV15, the J call TRBJ2-7; D uncertain. V was shortened by 0 bases and J by 4 bases, with 10 bases between the two germline ends. Germline V lookup: CDR1 LNHNV, CDR2 YYDKDF (reference sequence). The CDR3 extends over 14 amino acids. The CDR3 sequence: CATSRETSVYEQYF. The CDR3 DNA is TGTGCCACCAGCAGAGAAACCTCAGTGTACGAGCAGTACTTC.

CDR3 sequence reads: CAWRDRGQGQPQHF. The CDR3 bases are TGTGCCTGGAGGGACAGGGGGCAGGGGCAGCCCCAGCATTTT. The chain couples TRBV30 to TRBJ1-5; 11 nucleotides match TRBD1. The germline CDR1 and CDR2 sequences are GTSNPN and SVGIG (reference sequence). The ends lost 3 bases at V and 7 bases at J; junction bases unmatched: 5. This CDR3 region has 14 residues. The full variable domain, its missing parts supplied by reference TRBV30 and TRBJ1-5, is SQTIHQWPATLVQPVGSPLSLECTVEGTSNPNLYWYRQAAGRGLQLLFYSVGIGQISSEVPQNLSASRPQDRQFILSSKKLLLSDSGFYLCAWRDRGQGQPQHFGDGTRLSIL.

The V gene is TRBV12-2, the J gene TRBJ2-7; the table's D call, TRBD1, has no DNA check behind it. TRBV12-2 is shown as a pseudogene. There are 15 residues in the CDR3. The CDR3 DNA reads TGTGCAAGTCGCTTAGCCCCCTGGCAAGGGGACGAGCAGTACTTC. The encoded protein is CASRLAPWQGDEQYF.

V is TRBV6-6 and J is TRBJ2-7; 8 bases align to TRBD2. The CDR3 loop spans 13 amino acids. Per the germline V gene, CDR1 is MNHNY and CDR2 is SVGAGI (reference sequence). J was trimmed by 3 bases and V by 7 bases; bases with no gene match: 5. CDR3 residues: CASKKTSDYEQYF. DNA of the CDR3: TGTGCCAGCAAGAAGACTAGCGACTACGAGCAGTACTTC.

This clone was found once. The rearrangement links TRBV14 to TRBJ1-2; TRBD1 might be the D (6 bases). This CDR3 comprises 14 residues. CDR1 and CDR2 (germline): SGHDN, FVKESK. Trimming shortened V by 3 bases and J by 4 bases, and 12 bases separated the two germline ends. CDR3 DNA sequence: TGTGCCAGCAGCCACTCCGGGACAATCTATGGCTACACCTTC. Its protein product is CASSHSGTIYGYTF.

This sequence joins TRBV9 and TRBJ1-2; D unclear. The germline V gene has CDR1 SGDLS and CDR2 YYNGEE. The CDR3 spans 15 residues. Between the trimmed V and J ends, which lost 2 bases and 5 bases, there was a span of 16 bases. CDR3 in DNA: TGTGCCAGCAGCGTCCAAAGAGGGTTAATGTATGGCTACACCTTC. Its protein is CASSVQRGLMYGYTF.

The V call is TRBV18, the J call TRBJ1-2; D unresolved. The CDR3 covers 14 residues. Looked up from germline, CDR1 is KGHSH and CDR2 is LQKENI. Trimming shortened V by 3 bases and J by 4 bases, and 12 bases separated the two germline ends. DNA for the CDR3: TGTGCCAGCTCACCGCCGCGCGATAGCTATGGCTACACCTTC. Protein: CASSPPRDSYGYTF.

CDR3 amino acids: CASSTLSGRNGDEQFF. CDR3 coding DNA: TGTGCCAGCAGCACCTTAAGCGGGAGAAACGGCGATGAGCAGTTCTTC. The chain joins TRBV9 to TRBJ2-1; 8 nucleotides match TRBD2. The CDR3 is 16 amino acids. Per germline, CDR1 SGDLS and CDR2 YYNGEE. Trimming took 4 bases from V and 8 from J; bases not matched to a gene: 14.

The chain links TRBV5-4 to TRBJ2-5, with TRBD1 identical over 8 bases. The J call could be wrong; TRBJ2-7 is a better fit for the DNA end. The germline gives CDR1 SGHNT, CDR2 YYREEE (reference sequence). There are 14 residues in the CDR3. DNA of the CDR3: TGTGCCAGCAGCCTGTGGGGACAGGTCTACGAGCAGTACTTC. Its translation is CASSLWGQVYEQYF.

This chain connects TRBV7-9 to TRBJ2-7, with TRBD1 matching over 8 bases. CDR3 size: 15 residues. The V gene's germline CDR1 is SEHNR and CDR2 FQNEAQ (reference sequence). Trimming at V came to 1 base and at J to 3 bases, leaving 5 bases not matched to a gene. In DNA form, the CDR3 reads TGTGCCAGCAGCTTAGGGAGGGGACAGGTCTACGAGCAGTACTTC. Protein: CASSLGRGQVYEQYF.

As regards this clone: Other DNA sequences of this sample code for an identical CDR3. This chain connects TRBV11-3 to TRBJ1-3; D gene unclear. CDR3 size: 13 residues. CDR1 is SGHNT, CDR2 YENEEA, per germline. V gave up 3 bases and J gave up 0 bases, with 3 bases separating them. CDR3 nucleotide sequence: TGTGCCAGCAGCTTCTACTCTGGAAACACCATATATTTT. The encoded protein is CASSFYSGNTIYF.

Comment on this clone: This same CDR3 is encoded by further DNA sequences in the sample. The J gene is TRBJ1-5, the V gene TRBV19; possibly TRBD1 for D (6 bases). The V and J ends lost 3 bases and 6 bases respectively, with 9 bases between them. This CDR3 comprises 13 residues. Germline CDR1 LNHDA, CDR2 SQIVND (reference sequence). CDR3 nucleotides: TGTGCCAGTAGTATTCAGGGGAGTCAGCCCCAGCATTTT. Protein: CASSIQGSQPQHF.

This chain uses TRBV19 with TRBJ1-2; 7 nucleotides line up with TRBD1. The length of the CDR3 is 15 residues. Germline CDR1 is LNHDA and CDR2 is SQIVND (reference sequence). V lost 0 bases, J lost 2 bases, and 3 bases stayed unmatched. CDR3 residues: CASSIEYRGNYGYTF. CDR3 DNA sequence: TGTGCCAGTAGTATAGAGTACAGGGGCAACTATGGCTACACCTTC.